Listed below are T cell receptor beta chains from one sample, sequenced in a study of blood T cell repertoires in COVID-19. Some clones are missing from TCRdb's copy, which holds only in-frame ones; the method was immunoSEQ multiplex PCR. The sample carries 250,000 to 350,000 clones, roughly 90% recorded once. Sequencing was done on a sample of peripheral blood. Receptors were obtained from a man aged 18 to 35 with active or convalescent COVID-19. Each CDR3 is given with its conserved first and last residue. A D gene is named only where the DNA matches it firmly. A row's size may be missing; if present it is once, few, many or a size class.

>TRBD1|TRBJ2-6|TRBV13|NA
CASSADRGGSGANVLTF
TGTGCCAGCAGCGCGGACAGGGGGGGCTCTGGGGCCAACGTCCTGACTTTC
>NA|TRBJ1-4|TRBV5-1|few
CASFRPRKLFF
TGCGCCAGCTTCCGACCGAGGAAACTGTTTTTT
>NA|TRBJ1-1|TRBV2|NA
CASRDLQGLNTEAFF
TGTGCCAGCAGGGACCTACAGGGACTGAACACTGAAGCTTTCTTT
>TRBD1|TRBJ1-1|TRBV7-2|NA
CASSYGTGHTEAFF
TGTGCCAGCAGCTACGGGACAGGGCACACTGAAGCTTTCTTT
>TRBD2|TRBJ2-5|TRBV4-1|NA
CASSPGLAGINYQETQYF
TGCGCCAGCAGCCCAGGACTAGCGGGGATTAATTACCAAGAGACCCAGTACTTC
>NA|TRBJ2-1|TRBV6-1|NA
CASSPAGSYNEQFF
TGTGCCAGCAGTCCTGCGGGTTCCTACAATGAGCAGTTCTTC
>NA|TRBJ2-2|TRBV19|NA
CASSISRLANTGELFF
TGTGCCAGTAGTATCAGTCGACTGGCGAACACCGGGGAGCTGTTTTTT
>TRBD1|TRBJ2-7|TRBV28|NA
CASSPLTGSSYEQYF
TGTGCCAGCAGTCCACTGACAGGGAGCTCCTACGAGCAGTACTTC
>NA|TRBJ2-5|TRBV9|NA
CASSPGSGQTLTYF
TGTGCCAGCAGCCCGGGAAGTGGACAGACCCTAACGTACTTC
>NA|TRBJ1-6|TRBV7-8|NA
CASSRPPSPLHF
TGTGCCAGCAGCCGACCTCCTTCACCCCTCCACTTT
>TRBD1|TRBJ1-1|TRBV28|NA
CASSNPRDRGVNTEAFF
TGTGCCAGCAGTAACCCCCGGGACAGGGGGGTGAACACTGAAGCTTTCTTT
>NA|TRBJ1-3|TRBV18|NA
CASSPPAASGNTIYF
TGTGCCAGCTCACCACCGGCGGCTTCTGGAAACACCATATATTTT
>NA|TRBJ1-6|TRBV4-1|NA
CASSQAPGRSPLHF
TGCGCCAGCAGCCAAGCGCCCGGGAGATCACCCCTCCACTTT
>NA|TRBJ1-1|TRBV7-8|NA
CASSPRQWEGTEAFF
TGTGCCAGCAGCCCCCGACAGTGGGAAGGCACTGAAGCTTTCTTT
>NA|TRBJ1-1|TRBV12-3/TRBV12-4|NA
CASRYQGNTEAFF
TGTGCCAGCAGATATCAGGGGAACACTGAAGCTTTCTTT
>TRBD2|TRBJ2-7|TRBV6-5|NA
CASSPSSGYEQYF
TGTGCCAGCAGCCCATCTAGCGGCTACGAGCAGTACTTC
>TRBD1|TRBJ1-2|TRBV6-5|NA
CASSSDRVRYGYTF
TGTGCCAGCAGTTCTGACAGGGTTCGCTATGGCTACACCTTC
>NA|TRBJ2-3|TRBV7-8|NA
CASSFPGSTDTQYF
TGTGCCAGCAGCTTCCCAGGCAGCACAGATACGCAGTATTTT
>TRBD2|TRBJ2-5|TRBV3-1/TRBV3-2|once
CASSQAVAGVPVGTQYF
TGTGCCAGCAGCCAGGCGGTAGCGGGCGTTCCCGTAGGGACCCAGTACTTC
>NA|TRBJ2-5|TRBV3-1/TRBV3-2|once
CASSQDTSGSEAQYF
TGTGCCAGCAGCCAAGACACTAGTGGGTCCGAGGCCCAGTACTTC
>NA|TRBJ1-1|TRBV11-3|once
CASSLDRGTEAFF
TGTGCCAGCAGCTTAGATAGGGGCACTGAAGCTTTCTTT
>NA|TRBJ2-3|TRBV12-3/TRBV12-4|few
CASRTGRADTQYF
TGTGCCAGCAGAACTGGCCGGGCAGATACGCAGTATTTT
>NA|TRBJ2-1|TRBV4-1|NA
CASSQSRGLYSNEQFF
TGCGCCAGCAGCCAATCGCGGGGACTTTATTCCAATGAGCAGTTCTTC
>NA|TRBJ1-3|TRBV29-1|NA
CSVVGNGNTIYF
TGCAGCGTTGTCGGGAACGGAAACACCATATATTTT
>NA|TRBJ2-3|TRBV5-1|NA
CASRWEDTQYF
TGCGCCAGCAGGTGGGAGGATACGCAGTATTTT
>TRBD2|TRBJ2-7|TRBV11-2|NA
CASSPAGVGEQYF
TGTGCCAGCAGCCCAGCGGGAGTAGGTGAGCAGTACTTC
>TRBD1|TRBJ1-3|TRBV9|NA
CASSPAPKGLFGQGAAGNTIYF
TGTGCCAGCAGCCCCGCACCTAAGGGTCTATTTGGACAGGGGGCTGCTGGAAACACCATATATTTT